This T cell receptor beta chain was sequenced in a study of blood T cell repertoires in COVID-19. Study-wide background: The United States, Italy and Spain provided the acute and convalescent COVID-19 samples. PBMCs, B-cell-depleted T cells, or T cells provided the cDNA or gDNA that made up the material.

CDR3 length equals 15 residues. Germline lookup yields CDR1 MNHEY and CDR2 SVGAGI. The V gene end was trimmed by 6 bases and the J gene end by 2 bases; junction bases not matched to a gene: 10. This clone was seen a handful of times. In the original workflow: It was from reference gene primer amplification that nucleated cell counts were estimated. Libraries were prepared by immunoSEQ multiplex PCR; TCRdb keeps only in-frame clonotypes and omits some of them. V, J and clone size derive from that table, while D and trimming were established from the DNA sequence. The sample holds 90,000 to 150,000 clones; about nine tenths are singletons and the top ten take approximately 8.7%.

This chain links TRBV6-5 with TRBJ2-7, with TRBD2 matching 7 bases. Sample: peripheral blood. The source is a man between 65 and 80 years old who had recovered from COVID-19. CDR3 bases: TGTGCCAGCAGAGACCCCAGGGCGGGAGCCTACGAGCAGTACTTC. It translates to CASRDPRAGAYEQYF.